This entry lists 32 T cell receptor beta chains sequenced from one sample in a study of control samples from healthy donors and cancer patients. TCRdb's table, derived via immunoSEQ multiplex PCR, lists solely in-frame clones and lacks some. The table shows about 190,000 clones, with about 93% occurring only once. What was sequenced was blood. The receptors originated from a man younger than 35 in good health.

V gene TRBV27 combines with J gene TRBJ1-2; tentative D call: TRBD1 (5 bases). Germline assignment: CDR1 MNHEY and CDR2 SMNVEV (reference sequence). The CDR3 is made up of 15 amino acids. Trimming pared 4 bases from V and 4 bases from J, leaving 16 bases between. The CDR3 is CASSSTAQRIYGYTF. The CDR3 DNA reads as TGTGCCAGCAGTTCGACAGCACAGAGGATCTATGGCTACACCTTC.

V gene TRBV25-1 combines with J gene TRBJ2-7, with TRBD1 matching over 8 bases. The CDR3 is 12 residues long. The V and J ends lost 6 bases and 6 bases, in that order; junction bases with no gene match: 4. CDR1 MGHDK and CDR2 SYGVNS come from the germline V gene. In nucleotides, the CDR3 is TGTGCCAGCAGCCTACAGGGGGGCGAGCAGTACTTC. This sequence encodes CASSLQGGEQYF.

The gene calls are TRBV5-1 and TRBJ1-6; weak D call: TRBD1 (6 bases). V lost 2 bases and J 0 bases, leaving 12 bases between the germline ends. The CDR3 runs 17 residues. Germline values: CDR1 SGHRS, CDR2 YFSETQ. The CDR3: CASSFGQSSSYNSPLHF. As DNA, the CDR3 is TGCGCCAGCAGCTTCGGACAGTCAAGCTCCTATAATTCACCCCTCCACTTT.

CDR3 in amino acids: CASSSFTPRKDRKNTEAFF. In DNA form, the CDR3 reads TGTGCCAGCAGTTCATTCACACCTAGAAAGGACAGGAAGAACACTGAAGCTTTCTTT. The chain couples TRBV27 to TRBJ1-1; the match to TRBD1 covers 7 bases. Germline-derived CDR1 and CDR2 are MNHEY and SMNVEV (reference sequence). The J segment lost 1 base and the V segment lost 4 bases, leaving 18 bases of the junction unmatched. This CDR3 has 19 residues.

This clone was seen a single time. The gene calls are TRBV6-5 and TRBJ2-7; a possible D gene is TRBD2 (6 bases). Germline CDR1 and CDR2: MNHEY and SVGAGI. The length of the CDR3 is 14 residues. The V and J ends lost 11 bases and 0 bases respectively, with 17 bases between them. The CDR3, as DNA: TGTGCCGGAGGGGAAGGACGGATCTCCTACGAGCAGTACTTC. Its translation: CAGGEGRISYEQYF.

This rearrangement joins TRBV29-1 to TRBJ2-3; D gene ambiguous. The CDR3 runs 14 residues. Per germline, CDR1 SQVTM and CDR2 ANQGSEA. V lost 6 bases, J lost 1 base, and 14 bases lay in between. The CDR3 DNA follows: TGCAGCGTCCTTGACGTCGCCCGCACAGATACGCAGTATTTT. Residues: CSVLDVARTDTQYF.

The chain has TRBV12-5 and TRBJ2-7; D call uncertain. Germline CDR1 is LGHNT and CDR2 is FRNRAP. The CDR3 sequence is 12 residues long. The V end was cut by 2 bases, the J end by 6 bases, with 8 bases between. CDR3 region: CASGLYPPEQYF. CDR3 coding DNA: TGTGCTAGTGGTTTGTATCCGCCCGAGCAGTACTTC. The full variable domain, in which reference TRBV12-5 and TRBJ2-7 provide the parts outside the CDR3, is DARVTQTPRHKVTEMGQEVTMRCQPILGHNTVFWYRQTMMQGLELLAYFRNRAPLDDSGMPKDRFSAEMPDATLATLKIQPSEPRDSAVYFCASGLYPPEQYFGPGTRLTVT.

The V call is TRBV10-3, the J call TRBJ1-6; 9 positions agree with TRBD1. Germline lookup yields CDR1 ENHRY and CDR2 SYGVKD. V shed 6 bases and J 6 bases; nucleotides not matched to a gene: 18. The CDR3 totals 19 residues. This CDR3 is CAIRDVDGTGMLFNSPLHF. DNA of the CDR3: TGTGCCATCAGGGATGTAGACGGGACAGGGATGTTATTTAATTCACCCCTCCACTTT.

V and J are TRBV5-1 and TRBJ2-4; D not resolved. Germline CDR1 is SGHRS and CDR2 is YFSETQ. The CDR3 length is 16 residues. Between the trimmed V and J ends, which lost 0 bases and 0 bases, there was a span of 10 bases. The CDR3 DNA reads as TGCGCCAGCAGCTTGGGATACAGCCTAGCCAAAAACATTCAGTACTTC. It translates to CASSLGYSLAKNIQYF.

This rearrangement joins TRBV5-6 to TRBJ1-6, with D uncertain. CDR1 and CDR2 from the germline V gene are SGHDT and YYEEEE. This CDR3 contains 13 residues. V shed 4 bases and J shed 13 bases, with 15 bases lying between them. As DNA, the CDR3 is TGTGCCAGCAGCACGGCGGGATTTTTCCCCCTCCACTTT. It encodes CASSTAGFFPLHF.

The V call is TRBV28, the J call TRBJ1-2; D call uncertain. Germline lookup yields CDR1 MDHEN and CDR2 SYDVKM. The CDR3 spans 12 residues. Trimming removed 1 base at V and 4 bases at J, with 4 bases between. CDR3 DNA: TGTGCCAGCAGTTTATCCCCCTATGGCTACACCTTC. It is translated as CASSLSPYGYTF.

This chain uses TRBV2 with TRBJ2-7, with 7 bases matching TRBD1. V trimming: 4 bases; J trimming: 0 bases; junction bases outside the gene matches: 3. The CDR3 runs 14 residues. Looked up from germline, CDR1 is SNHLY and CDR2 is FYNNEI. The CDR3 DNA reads TGTGCCAGCAGTGGGGACAGCCTCTCCTACGAGCAGTACTTC. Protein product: CASSGDSLSYEQYF.

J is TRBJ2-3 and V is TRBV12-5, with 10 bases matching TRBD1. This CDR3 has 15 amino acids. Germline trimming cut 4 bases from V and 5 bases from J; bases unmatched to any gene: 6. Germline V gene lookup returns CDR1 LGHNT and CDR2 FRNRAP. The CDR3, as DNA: TGTGCTAGTGGTTCCTGGGACAGGGGAGGAGATACGCAGTATTTT. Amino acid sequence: CASGSWDRGGDTQYF.

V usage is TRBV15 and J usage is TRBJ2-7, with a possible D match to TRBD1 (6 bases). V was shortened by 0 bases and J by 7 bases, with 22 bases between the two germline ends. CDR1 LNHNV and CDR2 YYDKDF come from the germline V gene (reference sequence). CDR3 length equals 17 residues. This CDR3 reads CATSREGAHYRDGEQYF. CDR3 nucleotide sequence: TGTGCCACCAGCAGAGAAGGGGCGCATTACAGGGATGGTGAGCAGTACTTC.

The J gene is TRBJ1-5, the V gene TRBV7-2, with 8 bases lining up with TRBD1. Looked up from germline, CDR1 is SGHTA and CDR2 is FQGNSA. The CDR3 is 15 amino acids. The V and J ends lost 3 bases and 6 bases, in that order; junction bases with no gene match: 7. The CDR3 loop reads CASSFVSGQGQPQHF. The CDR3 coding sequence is TGTGCCAGCAGCTTCGTTTCCGGACAGGGTCAGCCCCAGCATTTT. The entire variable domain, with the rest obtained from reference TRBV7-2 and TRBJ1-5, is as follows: GAGVSQSPSNKVTEKGKDVELRCDPISGHTALYWYRQSLGQGLEFLIYFQGNSAPDKSGLPSDRFSAERTGGSVSTLTIQRTQQEDSAVYLCASSFVSGQGQPQHFGDGTRLSIL.

The CDR3 loop reads CASSLTAYGYTF. CDR3 nucleotides: TGTGCCAGCAGTCTTACAGCCTATGGCTACACCTTC. The V gene is TRBV12-3 or TRBV12-4, the J gene TRBJ1-2, with D hard to call. CDR3 size: 12 residues. Trimming took 5 bases from V and 4 from J, leaving 8 bases between them.

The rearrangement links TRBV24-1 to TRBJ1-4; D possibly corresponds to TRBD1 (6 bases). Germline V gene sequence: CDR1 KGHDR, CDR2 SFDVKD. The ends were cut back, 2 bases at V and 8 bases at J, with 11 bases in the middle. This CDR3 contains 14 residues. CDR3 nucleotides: TGTGCCACCAGTGATTCCAGGACAGAAGAAAAACTGTTTTTT. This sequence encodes CATSDSRTEEKLFF.

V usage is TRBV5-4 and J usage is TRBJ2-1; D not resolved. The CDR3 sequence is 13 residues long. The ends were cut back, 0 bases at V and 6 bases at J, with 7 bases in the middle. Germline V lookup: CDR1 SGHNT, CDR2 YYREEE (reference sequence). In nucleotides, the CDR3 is TGTGCCAGCAGCTTGGGGCCCCGCAATGAGCAGTTCTTC. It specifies CASSLGPRNEQFF.

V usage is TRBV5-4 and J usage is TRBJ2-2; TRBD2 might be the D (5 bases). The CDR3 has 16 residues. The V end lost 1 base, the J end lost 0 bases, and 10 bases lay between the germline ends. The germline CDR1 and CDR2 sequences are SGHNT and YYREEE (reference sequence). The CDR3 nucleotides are TGTGCCAGCAGCTTGCCTCCGGGGACGAACACCGGGGAGCTGTTTTTT. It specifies CASSLPPGTNTGELFF.

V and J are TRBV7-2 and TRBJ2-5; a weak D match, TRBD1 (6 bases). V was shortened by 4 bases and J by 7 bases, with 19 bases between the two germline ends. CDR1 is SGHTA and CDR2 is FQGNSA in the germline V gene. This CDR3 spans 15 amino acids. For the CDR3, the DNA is TGTGCCAGCAGCTCCAGTCCCGGGACATTAACGACCCAGTACTTC. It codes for CASSSSPGTLTTQYF.

The CDR3 region is CASSSVAGGESGELFF. CDR3 nucleotides: TGTGCCAGCAGTTCGGTAGCGGGGGGTGAATCCGGGGAGCTGTTTTTT. The rearrangement links TRBV6-5 to TRBJ2-2, with TRBD2 identical over 10 bases. Looked up from germline, CDR1 is MNHEY and CDR2 is SVGAGI. The J segment lost 6 bases and the V segment lost 4 bases, leaving 8 bases of the junction unmatched. CDR3 length equals 16 residues.

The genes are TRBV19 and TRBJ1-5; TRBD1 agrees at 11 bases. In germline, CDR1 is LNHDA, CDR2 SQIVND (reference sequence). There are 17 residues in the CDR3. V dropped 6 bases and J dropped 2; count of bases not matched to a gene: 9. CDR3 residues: CASSKRGQGGGNQPQHF. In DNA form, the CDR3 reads TGTGCCAGTAGCAAAAGGGGACAGGGGGGAGGCAATCAGCCCCAGCATTTT. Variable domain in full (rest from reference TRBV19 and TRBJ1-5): DGGITQSPKYLFRKEGQNVTLSCEQNLNHDAMYWYRQDPGQGLRLIYYSQIVNDFQKGDIAEGYSVSREKKESFPLTVTSAQKNPTAFYLCASSKRGQGGGNQPQHFGDGTRLSIL.

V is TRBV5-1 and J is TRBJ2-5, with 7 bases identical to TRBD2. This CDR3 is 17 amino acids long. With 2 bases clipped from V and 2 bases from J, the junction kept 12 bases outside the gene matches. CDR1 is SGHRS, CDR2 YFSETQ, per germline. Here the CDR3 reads CASSFGAERGEQETQYF. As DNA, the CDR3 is TGCGCCAGCAGCTTCGGGGCGGAGCGGGGCGAGCAAGAGACCCAGTACTTC.

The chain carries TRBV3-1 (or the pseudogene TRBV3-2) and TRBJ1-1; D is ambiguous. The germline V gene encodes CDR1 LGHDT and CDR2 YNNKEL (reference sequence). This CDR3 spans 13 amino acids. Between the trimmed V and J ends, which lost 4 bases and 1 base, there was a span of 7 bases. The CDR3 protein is CASSPKGNTEAFF. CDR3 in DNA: TGTGCCAGCAGCCCCAAGGGGAACACTGAAGCTTTCTTT.

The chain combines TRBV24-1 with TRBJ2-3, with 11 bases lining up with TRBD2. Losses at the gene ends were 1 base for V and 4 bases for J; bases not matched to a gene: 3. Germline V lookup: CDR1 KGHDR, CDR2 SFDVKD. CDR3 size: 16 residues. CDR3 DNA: TGTGCCACCAGTGATTTTTCTAGCGGGGGGCCAGATACGCAGTATTTT. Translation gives CATSDFSSGGPDTQYF.

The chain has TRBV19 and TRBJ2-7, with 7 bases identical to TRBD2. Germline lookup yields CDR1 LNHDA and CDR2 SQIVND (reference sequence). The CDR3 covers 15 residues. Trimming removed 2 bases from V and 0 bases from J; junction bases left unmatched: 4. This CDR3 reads CASSISGGSSYEQYF. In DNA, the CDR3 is TGTGCCAGTAGTATAAGCGGCGGGAGCTCCTACGAGCAGTACTTC.

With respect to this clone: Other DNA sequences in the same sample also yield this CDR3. CDR3 DNA: TGTGCCAGCAGCGCGGGGGGGCGGGGGCTTTCAGATACGCAGTATTTT. Translating gives CASSAGGRGLSDTQYF. This chain uses TRBV9 with TRBJ2-3, with 8 bases aligning to TRBD2. J was trimmed by 4 bases and V by 3 bases; bases with no gene match: 10. The germline V gene has CDR1 SGDLS and CDR2 YYNGEE. The CDR3 spans 16 residues.

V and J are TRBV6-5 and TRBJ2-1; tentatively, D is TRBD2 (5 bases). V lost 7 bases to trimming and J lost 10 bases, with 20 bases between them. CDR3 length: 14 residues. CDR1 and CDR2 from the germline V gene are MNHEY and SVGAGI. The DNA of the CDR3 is TGTGCCAGCATCCGAGAGGGCAGTTACTTGGAGCAGTTCTTC. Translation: CASIREGSYLEQFF.

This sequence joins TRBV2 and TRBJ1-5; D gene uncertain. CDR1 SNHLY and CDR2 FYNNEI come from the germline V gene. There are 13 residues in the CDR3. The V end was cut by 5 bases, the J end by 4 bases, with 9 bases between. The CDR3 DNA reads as TGTGCCAGCAGTTGGACCGAAAATCAGCCCCAGCATTTT. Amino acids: CASSWTENQPQHF.

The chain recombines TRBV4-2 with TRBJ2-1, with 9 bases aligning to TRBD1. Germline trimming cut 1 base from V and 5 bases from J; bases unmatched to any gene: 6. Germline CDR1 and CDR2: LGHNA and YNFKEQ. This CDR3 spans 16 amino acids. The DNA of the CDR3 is TGTGCCAGCAGCCAAGCGGTTGGACAGGGGAACAATGAGCAGTTCTTC. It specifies CASSQAVGQGNNEQFF.

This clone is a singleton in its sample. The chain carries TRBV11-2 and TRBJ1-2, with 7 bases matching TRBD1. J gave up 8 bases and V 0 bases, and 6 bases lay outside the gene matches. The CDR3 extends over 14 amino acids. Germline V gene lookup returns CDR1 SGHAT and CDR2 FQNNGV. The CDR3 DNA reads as TGTGCCAGCAGCTTAGATTGGGACAGCGTGGGCTACACCTTC. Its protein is CASSLDWDSVGYTF.

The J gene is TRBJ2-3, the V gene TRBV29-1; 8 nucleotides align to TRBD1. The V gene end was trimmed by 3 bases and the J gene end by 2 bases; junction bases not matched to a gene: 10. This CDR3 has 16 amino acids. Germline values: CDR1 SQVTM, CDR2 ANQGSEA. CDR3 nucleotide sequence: TGCAGCGTTGAGGTCTTCCGGACAGGGCTCACAGATACGCAGTATTTT. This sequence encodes CSVEVFRTGLTDTQYF.